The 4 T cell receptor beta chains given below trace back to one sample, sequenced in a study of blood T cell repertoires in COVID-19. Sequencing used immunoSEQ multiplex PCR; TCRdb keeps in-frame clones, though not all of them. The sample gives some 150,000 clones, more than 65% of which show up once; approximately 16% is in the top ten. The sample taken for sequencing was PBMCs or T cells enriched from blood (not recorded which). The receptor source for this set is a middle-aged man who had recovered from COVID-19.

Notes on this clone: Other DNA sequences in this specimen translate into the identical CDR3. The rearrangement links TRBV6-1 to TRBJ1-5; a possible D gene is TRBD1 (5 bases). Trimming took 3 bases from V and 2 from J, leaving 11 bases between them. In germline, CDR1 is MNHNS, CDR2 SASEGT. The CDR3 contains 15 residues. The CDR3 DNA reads TGTGCCAGCAGTGAGGCGGGGCGGCGCAATCAGCCCCAGCATTTT. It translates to CASSEAGRRNQPQHF.

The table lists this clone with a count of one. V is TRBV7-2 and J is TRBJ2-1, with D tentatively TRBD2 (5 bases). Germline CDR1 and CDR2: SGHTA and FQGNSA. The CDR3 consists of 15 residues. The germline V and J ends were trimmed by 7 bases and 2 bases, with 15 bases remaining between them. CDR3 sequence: CASNTILGTYNEQFF. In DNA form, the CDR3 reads TGTGCCAGCAACACTATTCTCGGGACCTACAATGAGCAGTTCTTC.

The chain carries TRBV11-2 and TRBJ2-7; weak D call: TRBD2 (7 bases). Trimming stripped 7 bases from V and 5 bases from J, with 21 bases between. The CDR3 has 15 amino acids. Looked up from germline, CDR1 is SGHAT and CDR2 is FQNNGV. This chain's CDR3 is CASKVRGGLFHEQYF. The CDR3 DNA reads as TGTGCCAGCAAAGTGAGGGGGGGCCTTTTCCACGAGCAGTACTTC.

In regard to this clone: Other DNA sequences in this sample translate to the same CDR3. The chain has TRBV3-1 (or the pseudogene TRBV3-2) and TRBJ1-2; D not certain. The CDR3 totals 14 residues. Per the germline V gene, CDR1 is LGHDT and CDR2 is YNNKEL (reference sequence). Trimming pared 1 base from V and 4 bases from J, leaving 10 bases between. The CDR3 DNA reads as TGTGCCAGCAGCCAAGGGTTGGAGGTCTATGGCTACACCTTC. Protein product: CASSQGLEVYGYTF.